This entry features one TCR beta chain sequence. What it recognizes is unknown. V was clipped by 11 bases and J by 1 base; unmatched bases: 6. CDR1 is MDHEN, CDR2 SYDVKM, per germline. The CDR3 contains 14 residues. These data belong to a study of radiation and T cells in renal cell carcinoma. Assay used: immunoSEQ multiplex PCR; TCRdb lists only in-frame clones, some missing. The data show roughly 90,000 clones, 85% seen once. As to time point: blood 4 weeks post-SBRT, at nephrectomy. Indicated treatment: 15 Gy SBRT to primary tumor, nephrectomy 4 weeks later. Nephrectomy followed 15 Gy stereotactic body radiation by 4 weeks. This renal cell carcinoma was of the clear cell type. Study outcomes and limitations: Top tumor clonotypes rose in blood 2 weeks post-radiation, then contracted. Pretreatment tumor biopsies were lacking, so baseline clonotypes are unknown.

This TCR was sampled from a man in his fifties or sixties with renal cell carcinoma. The chain uses TRBV28 and TRBJ2-1; 9 bases map to TRBD1. The specimen was blood, collected from a patient whose treatment included radiotherapy and nephrectomy. CDR3 protein: CAVNRGLSYNEQFF. CDR3 DNA sequence: TGTGCCGTCAACAGGGGGCTGTCCTACAATGAGCAGTTCTTC.